A single sample is the source of the 7 T cell receptor beta chains below, sequenced in a study of blood T cell repertoires in COVID-19. The data were produced by immunoSEQ multiplex PCR, yet TCRdb's version contains in-frame clones alone and is incomplete. The sample carries hundreds of thousands of clones, 80% to 90% recorded once. Specimen: peripheral blood. All receptors derive from a woman aged 45-65 years with COVID-19, enrolled during active disease.

The V gene is TRBV5-1, the J gene TRBJ2-7; TRBD2 is a possible D gene (5 bases). This CDR3 is 14 amino acids long. Germline V gives CDR1 SGHRS, CDR2 YFSETQ. With 8 bases removed from V and 0 bases from J, the gap between germline ends came to 15 bases. CDR3 protein: CARAHGGTSYEQYF. The CDR3 DNA reads TGCGCCAGGGCACATGGAGGAACCTCCTACGAGCAGTACTTC.

The rearrangement links TRBV30 to TRBJ1-2; the D is unclear. CDR1 GTSNPN and CDR2 SVGIG come from the germline V gene (reference sequence). The CDR3 extends over 14 amino acids. V gave up 3 bases and J gave up 2 bases, with 13 bases separating them. In DNA form, the CDR3 reads TGTGCCTGGAGCCATGGCAGCGCCAACTATGGCTACACCTTC. Protein product: CAWSHGSANYGYTF.

Note on this clone: At the DNA level, this CDR3 is encoded by other sequences in the same sample as well. V gene TRBV24-1 combines with J gene TRBJ2-1; D ambiguous. Per germline, CDR1 KGHDR and CDR2 SFDVKD. V was cut by 0 bases and J by 0 bases, with 8 bases left in between. The CDR3 has 16 residues. DNA for the CDR3: TGTGCCACCAGTGATTTGCGAGGAAGCTCCTACAATGAGCAGTTCTTC. It is translated as CATSDLRGSSYNEQFF.

With regard to this clone: Different DNA sequences within this sample yield the same CDR3. The chain is built from TRBV5-1 and TRBJ2-7, with D possibly TRBD2 on 5 matching bases. Germline values: CDR1 SGHRS, CDR2 YFSETQ. Trimming shortened V by 1 base and J by 7 bases, and 9 bases separated the two germline ends. The CDR3 is 12 residues long. The CDR3 nucleotides read TGCGCCAGCAGCTTGCCCGGGGATGAGCAGTACTTC. Protein sequence: CASSLPGDEQYF.

The chain combines TRBV9 with TRBJ1-1; D not resolved. The length of the CDR3 is 17 residues. CDR1 SGDLS and CDR2 YYNGEE come from the germline V gene. V lost 3 bases and J lost 0, with 18 bases in between. The DNA for the CDR3 is TGTGCCAGCAGCGCTGATCTGGCAGGCTTCATGAACACTGAAGCTTTCTTT. Translating gives CASSADLAGFMNTEAFF.

This clone was seen a few times. CDR3 in DNA: TGTGCCAGCAGGGTCAGACAGGGAGTCATCACTGAAGCTTTCTTT. Translating it yields CASRVRQGVITEAFF. J is TRBJ1-1 and V is TRBV2; 7 bases line up with TRBD1. The CDR3 spans 15 residues. The J segment lost 4 bases and the V segment lost 6 bases, leaving 11 bases of the junction unmatched. Germline V lookup: CDR1 SNHLY, CDR2 FYNNEI.

The rearrangement joins TRBV19 to TRBJ2-6; 11 nucleotides line up with TRBD2. The CDR3 totals 18 residues. Germline CDR1 is LNHDA and CDR2 is SQIVND (reference sequence). Losses at the gene ends were 3 bases for V and 0 bases for J; bases not matched to a gene: 4. The CDR3 coding sequence is TGTGCCAGTAGTATTCGACTAGCGGGGTACTCTGGGGCCAACGTCCTGACTTTC. Translating gives CASSIRLAGYSGANVLTF. Supplemented by reference TRBV19 and TRBJ2-6, the full variable domain reads DGGITQSPKYLFRKEGQNVTLSCEQNLNHDAMYWYRQDPGQGLRLIYYSQIVNDFQKGDIAEGYSVSREKKESFPLTVTSAQKNPTAFYLCASSIRLAGYSGANVLTFGAGSRLTVL.